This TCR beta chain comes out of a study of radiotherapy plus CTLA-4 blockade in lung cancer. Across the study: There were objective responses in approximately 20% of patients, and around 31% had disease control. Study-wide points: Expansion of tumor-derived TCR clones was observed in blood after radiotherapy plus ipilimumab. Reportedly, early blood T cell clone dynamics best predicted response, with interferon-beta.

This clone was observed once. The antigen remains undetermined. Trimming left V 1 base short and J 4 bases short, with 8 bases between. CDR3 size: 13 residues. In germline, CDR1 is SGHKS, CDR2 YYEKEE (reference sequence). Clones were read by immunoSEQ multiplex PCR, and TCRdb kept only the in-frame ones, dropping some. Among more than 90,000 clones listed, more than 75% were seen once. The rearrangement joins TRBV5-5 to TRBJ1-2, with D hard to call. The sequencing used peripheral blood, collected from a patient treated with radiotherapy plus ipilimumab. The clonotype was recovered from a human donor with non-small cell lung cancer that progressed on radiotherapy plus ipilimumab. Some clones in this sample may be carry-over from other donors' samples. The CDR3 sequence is CASSLRPFYGYTF. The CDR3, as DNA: TGTGCCAGCAGCTTGAGGCCCTTCTATGGCTACACCTTC.